The 9 T cell receptor beta chains reported below all come from one sample, sequenced in a study of T cells in tumors after PD-1 blockade. TCRdb's table, derived via immunoSEQ multiplex PCR, lists solely in-frame clones and lacks some. The data contain roughly 14,000 clones, roughly 80% of them singletons. The sample consisted of PBMCs, taken after anti-PD-1 treatment. The receptors shown here come from a human donor with basal cell carcinoma.

The chain recombines TRBV28 with TRBJ1-1; D remains ambiguous. V gave up 3 bases and J gave up 6 bases, with 8 bases separating them. Germline loops: CDR1 MDHEN, CDR2 SYDVKM. The CDR3 loop spans 12 amino acids. The CDR3 reads CASSLPGAEAFF. CDR3 bases: TGTGCCAGCAGTTTGCCGGGAGCTGAAGCTTTCTTT.

CDR3 protein: CASSPGTFEAFF. CDR3 DNA: TGTGCCAGCTCACCCGGAACATTTGAAGCTTTCTTT. The chain uses TRBV18 and TRBJ1-1; D is ambiguous. The CDR3 is made up of 12 amino acids. Germline lookup yields CDR1 KGHSH and CDR2 LQKENI. The V and J ends lost 3 bases and 7 bases respectively, with 9 bases between them.

J is TRBJ2-1 and V is TRBV7-3; tentative D call: TRBD1 (7 bases). Germline V CDR1 and CDR2: SGHTA, FQGTGA. Trimming stripped 3 bases from V and 7 bases from J, with 16 bases between. This CDR3 is built from 15 residues. The CDR3 DNA reads as TGTGCCAGCAGCTTGGGATTCCAGGGGGGAAATGAGCAGTTCTTC. It yields the protein CASSLGFQGGNEQFF. Together with reference TRBV7-3 and TRBJ2-1, the CDR3 gives the full variable domain: GAGVSQTPSNKVTEKGKYVELRCDPISGHTALYWYRQSLGQGPEFLIYFQGTGAADDSGLPNDRFFAVRPEGSVSTLKIQRTERGDSAVYLCASSLGFQGGNEQFFGPGTRLTVL.

This clone was seen only once. The J gene is TRBJ1-5, the V gene TRBV6-1; tentatively, D is TRBD1 (5 bases). V lost 2 bases and J 1 base, leaving 9 bases between the germline ends. This CDR3 contains 15 residues. The germline CDR1 and CDR2 sequences are MNHNS and SASEGT. The CDR3 DNA is TGTGCCAGCAGTGAATTCGGGGGAAGCAATCAGCCCCAGCATTTT. Amino acids: CASSEFGGSNQPQHF.

V is TRBV7-9 and J is TRBJ1-1; 8 bases are a match to TRBD1. V was clipped by 4 bases and J by 2 bases; unmatched bases: 3. This CDR3 region has 14 residues. Germline CDR1 is SEHNR and CDR2 is FQNEAQ (reference sequence). For the CDR3, the DNA is TGTGCCAGCAGCTCTACAGGGGGAAACACTGAAGCTTTCTTT. The encoded protein is CASSSTGGNTEAFF.

This chain connects TRBV7-2 to TRBJ1-1; perhaps TRBD1 as D (6 bases). The V gene lost 3 bases and the J gene lost 4 bases, with 12 bases spanning the gap. CDR1 is SGHTA and CDR2 is FQGNSA in the germline V gene. The CDR3 runs to 14 residues. The CDR3 DNA reads as TGTGCCAGCAGCTTTCTACAGGGCGCCACTGAAGCTTTCTTT. It translates to CASSFLQGATEAFF.

The CDR3 nucleotides read TGTGCCAGCAGCGTAGCCTGGACAGGGGTGGGTGGCTACACCTTC. Residues: CASSVAWTGVGGYTF. The chain links TRBV9 to TRBJ1-2; 9 bases line up with TRBD1. Unmatched junction bases numbered 7, after V lost 0 bases and J lost 7 bases. This CDR3 is built from 15 residues. CDR1 and CDR2 (germline): SGDLS, YYNGEE.

The rearrangement links TRBV10-2 to TRBJ2-1, with D perhaps TRBD1 (5 bases). Germline-derived CDR1 and CDR2 are WSHSY and SAAADI. The germline V and J ends were trimmed by 3 bases and 2 bases, with 14 bases remaining between them. The CDR3 loop spans 16 amino acids. Written as DNA, the CDR3 is TGCGCCAGCAGTGAACCGGCAAGGGGAACCTACAATGAGCAGTTCTTC. As protein: CASSEPARGTYNEQFF.

V usage is TRBV28 and J usage is TRBJ2-3; 7 bases fit TRBD2. J lost 6 bases, V lost 5 bases, and 11 bases had no gene match. This CDR3 is built from 15 residues. From germline, CDR1 is MDHEN and CDR2 SYDVKM. The CDR3 is CASSRLAGAVDTQYF. The CDR3 bases are TGTGCCAGCAGTCGTTTGGCGGGAGCTGTCGATACGCAGTATTTT.